This T cell receptor (beta chain) appears in the sequencing data of a study of regulatory T cells in long-lasting Graves disease. The time point: persistent/refractory GD, antithyroid drugs over 5 years with positive TRAb. Researchers made the TCR library from RNA that was extracted from PBMCs. The sample holds a few counts of this clonotype. TCR beta libraries were built with iRepertoire HTBI primers and Arm-PCR of CDR3 regions. TCRdb reprocessed the multiplex PCR reads with MiXCR, giving one entry per CDR3 protein. The sample has approximately 400,000 distinct CDR3 sequences, around 24% seen once. Sequenced here: peripheral blood mononuclear cells (PBMCs), sampled when the disease was refractory, from a patient treated with antithyroid drugs. This receptor was taken from a female donor with Graves disease.

The CDR3: CASSYSLAGGTGELFF. Written as DNA, the CDR3 is TGTGCCAGCAGTTACTCGTTAGCGGGCGGCACCGGGGAGCTGTTTTTT. The rearrangement uses TRBV6-5 and TRBJ2-2; TRBD2 matches 7 bases. The CDR3 is 16 amino acids. V was pared by 0 bases and J by 4 bases, with 5 bases of the junction left unmatched. The germline V gene encodes CDR1 MNHEY and CDR2 SVGAGI.